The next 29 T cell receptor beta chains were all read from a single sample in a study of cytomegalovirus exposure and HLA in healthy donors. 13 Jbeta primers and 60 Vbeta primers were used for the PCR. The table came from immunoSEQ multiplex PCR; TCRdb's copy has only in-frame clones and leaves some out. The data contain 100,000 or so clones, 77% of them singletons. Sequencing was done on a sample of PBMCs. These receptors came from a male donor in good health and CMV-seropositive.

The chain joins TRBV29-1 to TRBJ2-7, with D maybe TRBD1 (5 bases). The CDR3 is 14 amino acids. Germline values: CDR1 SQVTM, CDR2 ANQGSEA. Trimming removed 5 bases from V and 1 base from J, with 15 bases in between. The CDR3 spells CSVPQGVGSYEQYF. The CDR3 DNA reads TGCAGCGTTCCCCAAGGGGTCGGGTCCTACGAGCAGTACTTC.

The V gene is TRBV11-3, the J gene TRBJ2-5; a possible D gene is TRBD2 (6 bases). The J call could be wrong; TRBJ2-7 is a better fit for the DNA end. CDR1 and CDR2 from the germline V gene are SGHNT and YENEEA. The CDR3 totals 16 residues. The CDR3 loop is CASSRGNSGGPYEQYF. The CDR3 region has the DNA TGTGCCAGCAGCCGTGGTAATAGCGGAGGACCGTACGAGCAGTACTTC.

As DNA, the CDR3 is TGTGCCAGCTCACGCGACAGTAACACTGAAGCTTTCTTT. Translated, it gives CASSRDSNTEAFF. The rearrangement uses TRBV18 and TRBJ1-1; TRBD1 is a possible D gene (5 bases). The V gene's germline CDR1 is KGHSH and CDR2 LQKENI. The CDR3 has 13 amino acids. Trimming left V 4 bases short and J 2 bases short, with 8 bases between.

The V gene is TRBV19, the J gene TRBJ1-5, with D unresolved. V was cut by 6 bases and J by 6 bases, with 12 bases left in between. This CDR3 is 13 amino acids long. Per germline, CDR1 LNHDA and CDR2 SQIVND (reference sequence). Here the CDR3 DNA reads TGTGCCAGTAGAACGGACTGGTCTCAGCCCCAGCATTTT. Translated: CASRTDWSQPQHF.

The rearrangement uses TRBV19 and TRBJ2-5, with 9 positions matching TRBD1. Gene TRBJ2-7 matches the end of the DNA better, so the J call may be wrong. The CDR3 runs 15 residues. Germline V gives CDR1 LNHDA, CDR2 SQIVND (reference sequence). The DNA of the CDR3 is TGTGCCACGAGGCGGACAGGGGTCAAGGCCGACGAGCAGTACTTC. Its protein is CATRRTGVKADEQYF.

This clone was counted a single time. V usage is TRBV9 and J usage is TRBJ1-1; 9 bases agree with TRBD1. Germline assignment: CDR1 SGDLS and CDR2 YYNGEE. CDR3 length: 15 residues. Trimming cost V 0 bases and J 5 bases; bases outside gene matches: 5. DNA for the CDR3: TGTGCCAGCAGCGTAGGAGGGGACAGGGCGACTGAAGCTTTCTTT. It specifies CASSVGGDRATEAFF. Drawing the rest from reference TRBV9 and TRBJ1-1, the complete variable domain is DSGVTQTPKHLITATGQRVTLRCSPRSGDLSVYWYQQSLDQGLQFLIQYYNGEERAKGNILERFSAQQFPDLHSELNLSSLELGDSALYFCASSVGGDRATEAFFGQGTRLTVV.

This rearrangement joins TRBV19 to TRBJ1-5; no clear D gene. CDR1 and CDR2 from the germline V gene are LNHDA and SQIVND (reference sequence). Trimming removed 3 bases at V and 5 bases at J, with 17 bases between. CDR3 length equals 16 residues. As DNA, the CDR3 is TGTGCCAGTAGTATTAGAGAGGGCGCGGTATATCAGCCCCAGCATTTT. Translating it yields CASSIREGAVYQPQHF.

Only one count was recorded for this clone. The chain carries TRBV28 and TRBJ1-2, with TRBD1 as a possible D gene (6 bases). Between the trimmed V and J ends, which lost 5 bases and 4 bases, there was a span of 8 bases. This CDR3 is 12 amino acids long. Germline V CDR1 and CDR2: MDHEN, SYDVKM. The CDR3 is CASSRTVYGYTF. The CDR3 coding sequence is TGTGCCAGCAGTCGGACAGTCTATGGCTACACCTTC.

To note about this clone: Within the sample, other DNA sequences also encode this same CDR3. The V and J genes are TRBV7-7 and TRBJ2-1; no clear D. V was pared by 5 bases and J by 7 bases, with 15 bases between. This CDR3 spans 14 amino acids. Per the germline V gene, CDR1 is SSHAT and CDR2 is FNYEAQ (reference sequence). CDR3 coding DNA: TGTGCCAGCAGCCCAACCTTAGCTGGTAATGAGCAGTTCTTC. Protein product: CASSPTLAGNEQFF.

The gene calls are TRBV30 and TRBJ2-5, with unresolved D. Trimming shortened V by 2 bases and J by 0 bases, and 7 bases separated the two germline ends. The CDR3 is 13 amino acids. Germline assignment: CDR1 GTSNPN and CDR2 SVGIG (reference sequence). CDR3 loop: CAWSWADQETQYF. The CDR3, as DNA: TGTGCCTGGAGTTGGGCCGACCAAGAGACCCAGTACTTC.

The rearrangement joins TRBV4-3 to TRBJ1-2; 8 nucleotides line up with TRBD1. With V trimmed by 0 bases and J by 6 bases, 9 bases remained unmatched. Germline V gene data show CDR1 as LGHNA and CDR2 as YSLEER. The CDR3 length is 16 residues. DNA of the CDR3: TGCGCCAGCAGCCAAGATCTAAGACAGGGGACACATGGCTACACCTTC. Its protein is CASSQDLRQGTHGYTF.

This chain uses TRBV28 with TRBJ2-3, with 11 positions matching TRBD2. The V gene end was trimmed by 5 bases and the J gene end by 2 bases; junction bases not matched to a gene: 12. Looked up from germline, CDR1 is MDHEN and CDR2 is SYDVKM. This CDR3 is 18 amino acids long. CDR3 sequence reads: CASSPPTSGVDNTDTQYF. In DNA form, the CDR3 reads TGTGCCAGCAGTCCACCGACTAGCGGGGTCGATAACACAGATACGCAGTATTTT.

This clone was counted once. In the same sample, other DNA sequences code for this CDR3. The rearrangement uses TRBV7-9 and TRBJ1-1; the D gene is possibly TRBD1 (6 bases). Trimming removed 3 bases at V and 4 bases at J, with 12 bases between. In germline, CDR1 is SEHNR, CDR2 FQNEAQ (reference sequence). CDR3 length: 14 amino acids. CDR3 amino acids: CASSFGGLGTEAFF. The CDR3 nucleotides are TGTGCCAGCAGCTTTGGGGGCTTGGGCACTGAAGCTTTCTTT.

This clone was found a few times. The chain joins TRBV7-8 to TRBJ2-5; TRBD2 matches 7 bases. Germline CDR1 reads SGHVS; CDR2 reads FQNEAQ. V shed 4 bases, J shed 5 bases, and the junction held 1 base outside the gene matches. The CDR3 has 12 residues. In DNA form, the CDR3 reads TGTGCCAGCAGCTACGGGAGGGAGACCCAGTACTTC. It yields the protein CASSYGRETQYF.

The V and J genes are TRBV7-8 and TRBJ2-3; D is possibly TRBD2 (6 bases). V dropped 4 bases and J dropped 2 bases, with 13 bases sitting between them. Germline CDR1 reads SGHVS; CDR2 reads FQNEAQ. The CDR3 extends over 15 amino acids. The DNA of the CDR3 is TGTGCCAGCAGCTACCGGGAGTTCCCCACAGATACGCAGTATTTT. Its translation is CASSYREFPTDTQYF. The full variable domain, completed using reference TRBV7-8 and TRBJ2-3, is GAGVSQSPRYKVAKRGQDVALRCDPISGHVSLFWYQQALGQGPEFLTYFQNEAQLDKSGLPSDRFFAERPEGSVSTLKIQRTQQEDSAVYLCASSYREFPTDTQYFGPGTRLTVL.

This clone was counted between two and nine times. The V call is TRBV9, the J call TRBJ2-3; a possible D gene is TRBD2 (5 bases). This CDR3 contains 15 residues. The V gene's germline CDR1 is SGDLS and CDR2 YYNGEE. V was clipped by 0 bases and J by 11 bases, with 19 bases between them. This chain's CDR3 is CASSVGGRLYEGQYF. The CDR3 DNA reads TGTGCCAGCAGCGTAGGGGGTCGACTCTACGAGGGGCAGTATTTT.

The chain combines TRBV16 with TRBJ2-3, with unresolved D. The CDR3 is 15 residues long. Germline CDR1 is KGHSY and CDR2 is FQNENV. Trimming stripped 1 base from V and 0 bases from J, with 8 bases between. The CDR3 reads CASSQFPGSTDTQYF. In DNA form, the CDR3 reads TGTGCCAGCAGCCAATTCCCAGGAAGCACAGATACGCAGTATTTT.

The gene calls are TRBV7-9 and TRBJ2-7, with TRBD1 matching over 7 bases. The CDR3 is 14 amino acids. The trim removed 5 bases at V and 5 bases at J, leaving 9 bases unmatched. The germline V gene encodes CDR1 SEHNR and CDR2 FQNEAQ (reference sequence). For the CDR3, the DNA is TGTGCCAGCAGCCACGTAGACAGGGCCCACGAGCAGTACTTC. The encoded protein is CASSHVDRAHEQYF.

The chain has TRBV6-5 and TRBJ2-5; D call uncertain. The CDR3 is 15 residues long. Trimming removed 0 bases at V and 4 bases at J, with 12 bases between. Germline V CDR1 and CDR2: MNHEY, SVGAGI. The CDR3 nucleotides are TGTGCCAGCAGTTACTCCCTTGAGGTTGGAGAGACCCAGTACTTC. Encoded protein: CASSYSLEVGETQYF.

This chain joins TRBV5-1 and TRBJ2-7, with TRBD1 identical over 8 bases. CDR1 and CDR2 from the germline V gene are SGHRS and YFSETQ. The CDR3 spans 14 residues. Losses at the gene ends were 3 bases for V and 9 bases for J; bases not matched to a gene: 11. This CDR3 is CASSSPSGGERQYF. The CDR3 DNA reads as TGCGCCAGCAGCTCCCCGTCAGGGGGCGAAAGGCAGTACTTC.

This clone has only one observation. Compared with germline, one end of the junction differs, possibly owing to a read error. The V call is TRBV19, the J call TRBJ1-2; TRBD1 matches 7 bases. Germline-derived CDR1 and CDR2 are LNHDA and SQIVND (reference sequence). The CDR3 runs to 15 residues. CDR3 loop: CASRKYGTENCGYTF. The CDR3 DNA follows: TGTGCCAGTAGAAAATACGGGACAGAGAACTGTGGCTACACCTTC.

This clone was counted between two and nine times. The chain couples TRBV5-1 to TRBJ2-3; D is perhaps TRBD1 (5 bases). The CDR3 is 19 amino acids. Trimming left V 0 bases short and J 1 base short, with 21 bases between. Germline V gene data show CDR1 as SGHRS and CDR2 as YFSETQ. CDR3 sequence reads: CASSLVARVSRPGTDTQYF. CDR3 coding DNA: TGCGCCAGCAGCTTGGTAGCCAGGGTCTCACGCCCGGGCACAGATACGCAGTATTTT.

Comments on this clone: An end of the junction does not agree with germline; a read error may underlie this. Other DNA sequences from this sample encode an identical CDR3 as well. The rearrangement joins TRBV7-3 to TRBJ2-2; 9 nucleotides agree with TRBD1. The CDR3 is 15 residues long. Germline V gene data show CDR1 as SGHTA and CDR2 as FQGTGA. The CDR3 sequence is CASSLQGANTGELFF. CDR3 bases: TGCGCCAGCAGCTTACAGGGGGCAAATACCGGGGAGCTGTTTTTT.

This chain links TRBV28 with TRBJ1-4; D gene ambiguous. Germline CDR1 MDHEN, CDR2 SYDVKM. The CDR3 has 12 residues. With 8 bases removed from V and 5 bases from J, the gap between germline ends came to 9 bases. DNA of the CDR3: TGTGCCAGCCGGACGGGAAATGAAAAACTGTTTTTT. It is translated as CASRTGNEKLFF.

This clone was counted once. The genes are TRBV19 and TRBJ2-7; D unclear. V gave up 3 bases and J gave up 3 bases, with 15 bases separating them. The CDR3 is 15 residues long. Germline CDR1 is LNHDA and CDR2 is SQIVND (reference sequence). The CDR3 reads CASSMASSSLYEQYF. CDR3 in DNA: TGTGCCAGTAGTATGGCCTCCTCCAGTCTCTACGAGCAGTACTTC.

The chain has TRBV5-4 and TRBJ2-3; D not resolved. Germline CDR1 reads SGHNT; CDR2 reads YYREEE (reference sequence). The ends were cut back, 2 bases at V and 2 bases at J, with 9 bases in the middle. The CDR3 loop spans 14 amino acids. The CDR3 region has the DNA TGTGCCAGCAGCTTTGGCGGCTACACAGATACGCAGTATTTT. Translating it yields CASSFGGYTDTQYF.

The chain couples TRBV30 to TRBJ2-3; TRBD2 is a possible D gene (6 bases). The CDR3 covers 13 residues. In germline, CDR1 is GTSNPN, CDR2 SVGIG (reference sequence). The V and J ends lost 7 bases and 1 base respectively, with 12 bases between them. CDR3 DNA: TGTGCCTCCTCCGGGGAGGGCACAGATACGCAGTATTTT. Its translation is CASSGEGTDTQYF.

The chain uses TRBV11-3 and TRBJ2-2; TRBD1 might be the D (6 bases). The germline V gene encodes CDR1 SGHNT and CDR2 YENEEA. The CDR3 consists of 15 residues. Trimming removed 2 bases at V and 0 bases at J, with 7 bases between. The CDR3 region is CASSLPGANTGELFF. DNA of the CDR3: TGTGCCAGCAGCTTACCAGGGGCGAACACCGGGGAGCTGTTTTTT.

The CDR3 here is CASSLSTGELFF. The DNA of the CDR3 is TGTGCCAGCAGTTTATCGACCGGGGAGCTGTTTTTT. J is TRBJ2-2 and V is TRBV28; D is undetermined. The CDR3 is made up of 12 amino acids. Per the germline V gene, CDR1 is MDHEN and CDR2 is SYDVKM. With 1 base removed from V and 5 bases from J, the gap between germline ends came to 2 bases. Complete variable domain (other parts from reference TRBV28 and TRBJ2-2): DVKVTQSSRYLVKRTGEKVFLECVQDMDHENMFWYRQDPGLGLRLIYFSYDVKMKEKGDIPEGYSVSREKKERFSLILESASTNQTSMYLCASSLSTGELFFGEGSRLTVL.